These 3 T cell receptor beta chains were sequenced from one sample in a study of identical twins. TCRdb itself ran the 5' RACE reads through MiXCR, one entry per CDR3 protein. The sample shows fewer than 550,000 distinct CDR3 sequences, roughly 15% of them seen only once. In addition, the sample was reused for a study of yellow fever vaccine responses in identical twins.

The sequencing input was CD4+ T cells sorted from blood. All receptors derive from a woman aged 18 to 35 in good health.

This chain joins TRBV5-1 and TRBJ1-1; TRBD1 matches at 8 bases. V dropped 4 bases and J dropped 6; count of bases not matched to a gene: 5. This CDR3 has 13 residues. Germline V gives CDR1 SGHRS, CDR2 YFSETQ. The CDR3 coding sequence is TGCGCCAGCAGCGCCCAGGGGGCCTCTGAAGCTTTCTTT. Its translation is CASSAQGASEAFF.

This clonotype was counted between two and nine times. This rearrangement joins TRBV12-3 or TRBV12-4 to TRBJ2-1; maybe TRBD2 (5 bases). This CDR3 comprises 19 residues. V was pared by 4 bases and J by 0 bases, with 22 bases between. In DNA, the CDR3 is TGTGCCAGCAGTTCCTCCAGAGGGCGCGTTGGACGCTCCTACAATGAGCAGTTCTTC. Encoded protein: CASSSSRGRVGRSYNEQFF.

This clonotype was observed a few times. J is TRBJ2-7 and V is TRBV27, with TRBD1 matching over 9 bases. Germline values: CDR1 MNHEY, CDR2 SMNVEV (reference sequence). V shed 10 bases, J shed 2 bases, and the junction held 9 bases outside the gene matches. The CDR3 loop spans 14 amino acids. The CDR3 reads CAILTGGHAYEQYV. Written as DNA, the CDR3 is TGTGCCATCCTGACAGGGGGGCATGCCTACGAGCAGTACGTC.